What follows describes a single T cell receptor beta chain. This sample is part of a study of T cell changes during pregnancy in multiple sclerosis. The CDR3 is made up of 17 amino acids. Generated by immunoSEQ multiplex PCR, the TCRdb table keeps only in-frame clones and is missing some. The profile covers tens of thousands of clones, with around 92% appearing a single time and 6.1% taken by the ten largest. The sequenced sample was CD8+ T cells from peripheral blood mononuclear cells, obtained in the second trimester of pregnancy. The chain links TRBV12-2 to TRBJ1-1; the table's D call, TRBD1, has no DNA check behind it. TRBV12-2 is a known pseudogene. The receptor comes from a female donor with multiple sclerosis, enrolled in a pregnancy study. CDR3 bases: TGTGCAAGTCGCTTAGAAGATGCTAGGGAAAGGGGCACTGAAGCTTTCTTT. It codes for CASRLEDARERGTEAFF.